The subject of this entry is one TCR beta chain. Its antigen is currently unknown. TCRdb reprocessed the 5' RACE reads and keeps a single row for each CDR3 protein, giving no DNA. Its table records about 160,000 distinct CDR3 sequences. The length of the CDR3 is 15 residues. Germline CDR1 reads SQVTM; CDR2 reads ANQGSEA. This entry is derived from a study of monozygotic twins with inflammatory bowel disease. Whole blood supplied total RNA, and T cells were not sorted. General study points: The analysis failed to separate different T cell subtypes.

This TCR was sampled from a human donor with ulcerative colitis or Crohn's disease, or a healthy co-twin of an affected twin (not recorded which). The chain carries TRBV29-1 and TRBJ2-1; TCRdb's D call, TRBD1, is unchecked because there is no DNA. The sample was blood. CDR3 sequence: CSASQGTGGNNEQFF.